This TCR beta chain came from a study of T cell responses to AZD1222 COVID-19 vaccine. Study-level results: Donor demographics were predominantly white British with a female majority; clonal diversity may be underestimated.

Per the germline V gene, CDR1 is SGDLS and CDR2 is YYNGEE. Trimming left V 3 bases short and J 1 base short, with 13 bases between. This CDR3 comprises 15 residues. This clone was detected once. The antigen is undetermined. Clones were sequenced by immunoSEQ multiplex PCR, and TCRdb holds only the in-frame ones, with some missing. The top ten clones hold around 2.7% of a sample with about 140,000 clones, under 95% of them seen once. The specimen was peripheral blood, collected on day 0 of AZD1222 vaccination. The clonotype originates from an adult in good health. The chain employs TRBV9 and TRBJ1-1; D might be TRBD1 (5 bases). The DNA of the CDR3 is TGTGCCAGCAGCGAGTCGGGAGGGGCGAACACTGAAGCTTTCTTT. Its protein is CASSESGGANTEAFF. The full variable domain, completed using reference TRBV9 and TRBJ1-1, is DSGVTQTPKHLITATGQRVTLRCSPRSGDLSVYWYQQSLDQGLQFLIQYYNGEERAKGNILERFSAQQFPDLHSELNLSSLELGDSALYFCASSESGGANTEAFFGQGTRLTVV.